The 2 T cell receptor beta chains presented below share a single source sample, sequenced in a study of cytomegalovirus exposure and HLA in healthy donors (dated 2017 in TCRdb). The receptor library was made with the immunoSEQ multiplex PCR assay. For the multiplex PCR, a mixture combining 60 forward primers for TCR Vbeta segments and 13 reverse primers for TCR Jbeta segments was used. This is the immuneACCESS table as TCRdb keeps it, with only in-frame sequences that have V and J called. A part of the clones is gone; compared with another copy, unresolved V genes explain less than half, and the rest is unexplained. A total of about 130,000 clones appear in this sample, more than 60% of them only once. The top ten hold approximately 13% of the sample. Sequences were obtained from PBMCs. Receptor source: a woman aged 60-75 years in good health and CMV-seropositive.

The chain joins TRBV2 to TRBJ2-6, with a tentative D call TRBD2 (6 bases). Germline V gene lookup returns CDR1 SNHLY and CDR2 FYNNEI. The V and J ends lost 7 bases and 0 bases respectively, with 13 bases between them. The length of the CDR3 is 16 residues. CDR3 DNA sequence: TGTGCCAGCAAGACGGGACTGGACTCTGGGGCCAACGTCCTGACTTTC. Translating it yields CASKTGLDSGANVLTF.

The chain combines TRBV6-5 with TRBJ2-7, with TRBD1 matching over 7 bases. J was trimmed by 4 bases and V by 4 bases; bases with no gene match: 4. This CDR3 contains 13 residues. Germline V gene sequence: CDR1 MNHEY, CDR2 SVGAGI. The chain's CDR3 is CASSFSTGYEQYF. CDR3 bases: TGTGCCAGCAGTTTCTCGACAGGGTACGAGCAGTACTTC.